Following are 23 T cell receptor beta chains from one sample sequenced in a study of CXCR3-negative and CXCR3-positive naive CD8 T cells. 5' RACE that incorporated UMI labels was used to prepare the TRB cDNA libraries. Following a re-call of the 5' RACE reads, TCRdb has one entry per CDR3 protein and lacks DNA. In all, the sample yields 70,000 to 95,000 distinct CDR3 sequences. Sequenced sample: naive CXCR3- CD8+ T cells from blood. Subset indicated: CD45RO-CCR7+CD27+CD95- naive CD8+ T cells lacking CXCR3 (TNR3-). Receptor source: a human donor in good health. Some clones in this sample may be carry-over from other donors' samples.

The rearrangement uses TRBV7-6 and TRBJ2-5; TCRdb names TRBD1, which stays unverified in the absence of DNA. The CDR3 has 15 residues. In germline, CDR1 is SGHVS, CDR2 FNYEAQ. The CDR3 sequence is CASSPTGGQGETQYF.

V and J are TRBV5-6 and TRBJ2-5; TCRdb designates TRBD2, a call that cannot be tested without DNA. Germline V lookup: CDR1 SGHDT, CDR2 YYEEEE. The CDR3 runs to 15 residues. Here the CDR3 reads CASSPGTTMEETQYF. Complete variable domain (other parts from reference TRBV5-6 and TRBJ2-5): DAGVTQSPTHLIKTRGQQVTLRCSPKSGHDTVSWYQQALGQGPQFIFQYYEEEERQRGNFPDRFSGHQFPNYSSELNVNALLLGDSALYLCASSPGTTMEETQYFGPGTRLLVL.

The rearrangement links TRBV20-1 to TRBJ2-7; TCRdb selects TRBD2, and the lack of DNA leaves this call unchecked. The CDR3 length is 13 residues. Germline lookup yields CDR1 DFQATT and CDR2 SNEGSKA (reference sequence). CDR3 loop: CSAREEGSYEQYF.

The chain links TRBV27 to TRBJ2-3. The germline V gene has CDR1 MNHEY and CDR2 SMNVEV (reference sequence). The CDR3 loop spans 11 amino acids. The chain's CDR3 is CATHTTDTQYF.

The rearrangement uses TRBV29-1 and TRBJ2-7; TCRdb returns TRBD2, unconfirmable since there is no DNA. CDR1 is SQVTM, CDR2 ANQGSEA, per germline. The CDR3 length is 12 residues. The CDR3 loop reads CSVGREGYEQYF.

The chain employs TRBV27 and TRBJ2-1; TCRdb's D call, TRBD2, is unchecked because there is no DNA. Germline loops: CDR1 MNHEY, CDR2 SMNVEV (reference sequence). This CDR3 is built from 15 residues. This CDR3 reads CASSLTRLVVHEQFF.

Considering frequency, this clonotype is medium-sized. This sequence joins TRBV7-9 and TRBJ2-7; checking the TCRdb D call of TRBD1 is not possible without DNA. The CDR3 has 13 amino acids. Germline V gene lookup returns CDR1 SEHNR and CDR2 FQNEAQ (reference sequence). CDR3 in amino acids: CASSLAGDYEQYF.

The J gene is TRBJ2-7, the V gene TRBV5-4. CDR3 length: 13 amino acids. In germline, CDR1 is SGHNT, CDR2 YYREEE (reference sequence). The CDR3 sequence: CASSSSSSYEQYF.

V and J are TRBV20-1 and TRBJ2-1; TCRdb's D gene call, TRBD2, goes unchecked for lack of DNA. The CDR3 has 15 amino acids. Germline CDR1 is DFQATT and CDR2 is SNEGSKA (reference sequence). CDR3 region: CSAAMGLAGVNEQFF.

J is TRBJ2-1 and V is TRBV18; TCRdb picks TRBD1, but there is no DNA to check that call. Germline V gives CDR1 KGHSH, CDR2 LQKENI. The CDR3 covers 14 residues. CDR3 sequence reads: CASSPPQGDHEQFF.

The V gene is TRBV4-1, the J gene TRBJ2-5; absent DNA, TCRdb's TRBD1 call cannot be checked. This CDR3 has 20 amino acids. The germline V gene encodes CDR1 MGHRA and CDR2 YSYEKL. The CDR3 protein is CASSQSETGAQRDHQETQYF.

The gene calls are TRBV19 and TRBJ2-3; TCRdb gives TRBD1 as the D gene, but with no DNA this cannot be confirmed. This CDR3 is built from 18 residues. The germline gives CDR1 LNHDA, CDR2 SQIVND (reference sequence). This chain's CDR3 is CASSIDWATGDDTDTQYF.

The CDR3 protein is CASSSGKGRDARTNYEQYF. The chain employs TRBV9 and TRBJ2-7; TCRdb's D gene call, TRBD2, goes unchecked for lack of DNA. This CDR3 contains 19 residues. Germline values: CDR1 SGDLS, CDR2 YYNGEE.

The gene calls are TRBV29-1 and TRBJ2-4; the D call of TRBD1 rests on TCRdb alone, since no DNA is present to check it. The CDR3 is 14 amino acids. CDR1 is SQVTM and CDR2 is ANQGSEA in the germline V gene. CDR3 amino acids: CSVTGTWAKNIQYF.

The chain has TRBV20-1 and TRBJ1-6; no DNA is available, so the TRBD1 call from TCRdb remains unchecked. There are 15 residues in the CDR3. From germline, CDR1 is DFQATT and CDR2 SNEGSKA (reference sequence). The CDR3 region is CSARDPGAYNSPLHF.

This chain joins TRBV10-3 and TRBJ2-5; TCRdb's D gene call, TRBD2, goes unchecked for lack of DNA. CDR1 and CDR2 from the germline V gene are ENHRY and SYGVKD. This CDR3 spans 17 amino acids. The CDR3 sequence is CATRPGLAAQREETQYF.

V gene TRBV7-3 combines with J gene TRBJ1-6; TCRdb's D call, TRBD1, is unchecked because there is no DNA. This CDR3 is built from 17 residues. Per the germline V gene, CDR1 is SGHTA and CDR2 is FQGTGA. Here the CDR3 reads CASSLSPRSSYNSPLHF.

J is TRBJ1-1 and V is TRBV21-1; no DNA is available, so the TRBD1 call from TCRdb remains unchecked. TRBV21-1 is deemed a pseudogene. The CDR3 runs 14 residues. Here the CDR3 reads CASIPGADGTEAFF.

Here the CDR3 reads CASSPGHTDTQYF. This sequence joins TRBV28 and TRBJ2-3; as DNA is missing, the TRBD1 call by TCRdb cannot be tested. The CDR3 extends over 13 amino acids. Germline values: CDR1 MDHEN, CDR2 SYDVKM.

The chain links TRBV19 to TRBJ2-7; the D call from TCRdb, TRBD1, cannot be confirmed without DNA. CDR1 and CDR2 (germline): LNHDA, SQIVND (reference sequence). This CDR3 has 15 residues. CDR3 sequence reads: CASSIAHRGPYEQYF.

V usage is TRBV7-6 and J usage is TRBJ2-2. The germline CDR1 and CDR2 sequences are SGHVS and FNYEAQ. There are 15 residues in the CDR3. CDR3 loop: CASSLMGSNTGELFF.

The chain is built from TRBV27 and TRBJ1-5; the D call of TRBD1 rests on TCRdb alone, since no DNA is present to check it. The CDR3 is made up of 16 amino acids. Looked up from germline, CDR1 is MNHEY and CDR2 is SMNVEV (reference sequence). CDR3 loop: CASRRDRGEYNQPQHF.

The chain recombines TRBV28 with TRBJ2-1. The CDR3 contains 13 residues. Germline-derived CDR1 and CDR2 are MDHEN and SYDVKM. The CDR3 reads CASSLPHLYEQFF.